This T cell receptor beta chain was sequenced during a study of T-cell reconstitution after alpha-beta-depleted transplantation in children. General study findings and limits: At the one-year point after transplant, T-cell counts and TCRbeta diversity were found to come mostly from T cells that had been newly produced. After transplant, high TCRbeta diversity at day 60 in some patients arose from surviving recipient T cells and thymic progenitors. At around two months after transplant, the alpha-beta T cells were reportedly derived from several hundred expanded clones that came from non-depleted graft cells.

Preparing the TCRbeta library involved the use of unique molecular identifiers. MiXCR was run by TCRdb on the PCR reads, yielding one entry per CDR3 protein. The sample contains roughly 790,000 distinct CDR3 sequences, roughly 15% of which appear only once. This clonotype came up many times. Its target is unknown. Trimming cost V 4 bases and J 5 bases, with 13 bases left between them. The CDR3 runs 13 residues. Germline lookup yields CDR1 SGHRS and CDR2 YFSETQ. This rearrangement joins TRBV5-1 to TRBJ2-7; no clear D. The sequencing used PBMCs, mostly from graft donor cells, collected 360 days after TCRalphabeta/CD19-depleted stem cell transplant. The source is a male patient younger than 18 who had a stem cell transplant for acute lymphoblastic leukemia, so the T cells may come from the graft donor. CDR3 sequence reads: CASSRNFDHEQYF. The CDR3 DNA follows: TGCGCCAGCAGCCGTAACTTCGACCACGAGCAGTACTTC.